This passage covers 23 T cell receptor beta chains from one sample sequenced in a study of technical replicates of blood from a handful of donors. This table comes from immunoSEQ multiplex PCR, and its TCRdb copy is limited to in-frame clones, with some not included. The sample yields around 80,000 clones, about 91% seen once. The sequenced sample consisted of T cells isolated from PBMCs. These receptors all stem from a human donor in good health.

The chain employs TRBV28 and TRBJ1-4; D uncertain. Germline CDR1 MDHEN, CDR2 SYDVKM. CDR3 size: 15 residues. V lost 6 bases and J 0 bases, leaving 11 bases between the germline ends. CDR3 region: CASSAAGATNEKLFF. The CDR3 bases are TGTGCCAGCAGCGCCGCCGGGGCAACTAATGAAAAACTGTTTTTT.

The genes are TRBV6-5 and TRBJ2-1; TRBD2 aligns across 7 bases. Germline trimming cut 3 bases from V and 9 bases from J; bases unmatched to any gene: 5. CDR3 length equals 13 residues. Germline V lookup: CDR1 MNHEY, CDR2 SVGAGI. The CDR3 loop is CASSYGTTAEQFF. The CDR3 region has the DNA TGTGCCAGCAGTTATGGGACTACCGCTGAGCAGTTCTTC.

The J gene is TRBJ1-2, the V gene TRBV25-1, with unresolved D. This CDR3 has 13 amino acids. The V end was cut by 4 bases, the J end by 5 bases, with 11 bases between. Per germline, CDR1 MGHDK and CDR2 SYGVNS. CDR3 amino acids: CASSALDGYGYTF. The CDR3, as DNA: TGTGCCAGCAGTGCCTTAGACGGGTATGGCTACACCTTC.

The rearrangement joins TRBV2 to TRBJ2-7; D may be TRBD2 (5 bases). V shed 8 bases and J shed 5 bases, with 13 bases lying between them. Germline loops: CDR1 SNHLY, CDR2 FYNNEI. This CDR3 region has 12 residues. The CDR3 DNA reads TGTGCCAGCCGGAGAGGGTTAGACGAGCAGTACTTC. Its protein is CASRRGLDEQYF.

The J gene is TRBJ1-5, the V gene TRBV19; the match to TRBD1 covers 9 bases. Germline CDR1 LNHDA, CDR2 SQIVND (reference sequence). Trimming cost V 4 bases and J 7 bases; bases outside gene matches: 5. The CDR3 consists of 14 residues. The CDR3 loop reads CASSTWTGAQPQHF. The CDR3 DNA reads TGTGCCAGTAGTACCTGGACAGGGGCACAGCCCCAGCATTTT.

The chain recombines TRBV27 with TRBJ2-3, with TRBD2 as a possible D gene (5 bases). The germline CDR1 and CDR2 sequences are MNHEY and SMNVEV (reference sequence). CDR3 length: 14 amino acids. The V and J ends lost 3 bases and 8 bases respectively, with 15 bases between them. CDR3 nucleotides: TGTGCCAGCAGTTTCTCTAGCCTCATCGGTACGCAGTATTTT. This codes for CASSFSSLIGTQYF.

The CDR3, as DNA: TGTGCCAGCAGTTCCGGGACTGCGAACACCGGGGAGCTGTTTTTT. This codes for CASSSGTANTGELFF. This chain uses TRBV2 with TRBJ2-2; a weak D match, TRBD2 (6 bases). There are 15 residues in the CDR3. Trimming took 5 bases from V and 0 from J, leaving 10 bases between them. Germline CDR1 and CDR2: SNHLY and FYNNEI.

The chain has TRBV4-1 and TRBJ2-2, with 7 bases fitting TRBD1. There are 16 residues in the CDR3. J gave up 0 bases and V 2 bases, and 3 bases lay outside the gene matches. CDR1 and CDR2 from the germline V gene are MGHRA and YSYEKL. CDR3 in amino acids: CASSQRGQSNTGELFF. CDR3 DNA: TGCGCCAGCAGCCAAAGGGGACAGTCGAACACCGGGGAGCTGTTTTTT.

The chain uses TRBV4-2 and TRBJ2-7; 11 bases agree with TRBD1. The CDR3 consists of 17 residues. Germline V gene data show CDR1 as LGHNA and CDR2 as YNFKEQ. Trimming cost V 0 bases and J 5 bases; bases outside gene matches: 9. CDR3 residues: CASSQESGTGGIHEQYF. Here the CDR3 DNA reads TGTGCCAGCAGCCAAGAGTCCGGGACAGGGGGGATCCACGAGCAGTACTTC.

The rearrangement joins TRBV5-5 to TRBJ2-7, with a weak D call TRBD1 (5 bases). Deletions cut 1 base from V and 4 bases from J, with 18 bases between. Germline V gives CDR1 SGHKS, CDR2 YYEKEE (reference sequence). The CDR3 runs 16 residues. The CDR3 loop reads CASSLLLEGQLYEQYF. The CDR3 nucleotides are TGTGCCAGCAGCTTGCTCTTGGAAGGACAACTTTACGAGCAGTACTTC.

The V gene is TRBV7-8, the J gene TRBJ1-1; a possible D gene is TRBD1 (5 bases). Germline CDR1 and CDR2: SGHVS and FQNEAQ. With 2 bases removed from V and 11 bases from J, the gap between germline ends came to 18 bases. The CDR3 is made up of 14 amino acids. CDR3: CASSLLRGGRPAFF. In nucleotides, the CDR3 is TGTGCCAGCAGCTTATTGCGGGGGGGACGCCCTGCTTTCTTT. Using reference TRBV7-8 and TRBJ1-1 for the parts outside the CDR3, the full variable domain is GAGVSQSPRYKVAKRGQDVALRCDPISGHVSLFWYQQALGQGPEFLTYFQNEAQLDKSGLPSDRFFAERPEGSVSTLKIQRTQQEDSAVYLCASSLLRGGRPAFFGQGTRLTVV.

This clone was found once. The V gene is TRBV27, the J gene TRBJ2-3; D is ambiguous. Germline V lookup: CDR1 MNHEY, CDR2 SMNVEV (reference sequence). V dropped 5 bases and J dropped 1 base, with 25 bases sitting between them. The CDR3 runs 19 residues. The DNA of the CDR3 is TGTGCCAGCAGTCCGATATGGGCGCCCCAGGTTTCCCGCACAGATACGCAGTATTTT. It encodes CASSPIWAPQVSRTDTQYF.

This chain connects TRBV5-1 to TRBJ2-1; 14 nucleotides agree with TRBD2. CDR1 is SGHRS and CDR2 is YFSETQ in the germline V gene. The V segment lost 5 bases and the J segment 9 bases; nucleotides outside the gene matches: 10. The CDR3 consists of 16 residues. The CDR3 DNA reads TGCGCCAGCAGTCTAGTCCCGGGACTAGCGGGAGTTGAGCAGTTCTTC. Its protein product is CASSLVPGLAGVEQFF.

The gene calls are TRBV5-1 and TRBJ2-1; unclear D gene. The germline V and J ends were trimmed by 2 bases and 6 bases, with 6 bases remaining between them. The CDR3 has 12 residues. The V gene's germline CDR1 is SGHRS and CDR2 YFSETQ. The CDR3 loop is CASSFRGNEQFF. The CDR3, as DNA: TGCGCCAGCAGCTTTAGAGGCAATGAGCAGTTCTTC.

The V and J genes are TRBV29-1 and TRBJ1-1; D ambiguous. V lost 3 bases and J lost 5, with 10 bases in between. CDR1 and CDR2 (germline): SQVTM, ANQGSEA. The CDR3 sequence is 12 residues long. This CDR3 reads CSVDAGDTEAFF. The CDR3 DNA reads as TGCAGCGTTGACGCCGGAGATACTGAAGCTTTCTTT.

CDR3 sequence (DNA): TGCGCCAGCAGCTCAGCGGGAGGATACAATGAGCAGTTCTTC. As protein: CASSSAGGYNEQFF. The chain links TRBV5-1 to TRBJ2-1, with 9 bases identical to TRBD2. This CDR3 region has 14 residues. Losses at the gene ends were 3 bases for V and 4 bases for J; bases not matched to a gene: 2. From germline, CDR1 is SGHRS and CDR2 YFSETQ.

V and J are TRBV19 and TRBJ2-1; D is possibly TRBD2 (6 bases). Germline V gives CDR1 LNHDA, CDR2 SQIVND (reference sequence). Trimming took off 3 bases at V and 5 bases at J, with 8 bases between the two ends. The CDR3 extends over 13 amino acids. Here the CDR3 DNA reads TGTGCCAGTAGTATCGGGACTGACAATGAGCAGTTCTTC. Translating gives CASSIGTDNEQFF. The variable domain in full, completed from reference TRBV19 and TRBJ2-1, reads DGGITQSPKYLFRKEGQNVTLSCEQNLNHDAMYWYRQDPGQGLRLIYYSQIVNDFQKGDIAEGYSVSREKKESFPLTVTSAQKNPTAFYLCASSIGTDNEQFFGPGTRLTVL.

V and J are TRBV18 and TRBJ1-2, with D maybe TRBD1 (5 bases). Looked up from germline, CDR1 is KGHSH and CDR2 is LQKENI. The CDR3 runs 15 residues. V was shortened by 3 bases and J by 7 bases, with 18 bases between the two germline ends. The CDR3 nucleotides read TGTGCCAGCTCACCTATGGCAGGGAGGCCTACTGGCTACACCTTC. It encodes CASSPMAGRPTGYTF.

The chain combines TRBV10-3 with TRBJ2-3; tentative D call: TRBD1 (5 bases). The CDR3 totals 12 residues. V gave up 3 bases and J gave up 4 bases, with 5 bases separating them. Germline V gene sequence: CDR1 ENHRY, CDR2 SYGVKD. The CDR3 here is CAISDRADTQYF. The CDR3 nucleotides are TGTGCCATCAGTGACAGGGCAGATACGCAGTATTTT.

The rearrangement links TRBV7-6 to TRBJ1-1; 7 bases map to TRBD1. This CDR3 is built from 15 residues. Germline V gene data show CDR1 as SGHVS and CDR2 as FNYEAQ. V was pared by 1 base and J by 7 bases, with 9 bases of the junction left unmatched. The CDR3: CASSLEVTGIGEAFF. The CDR3 DNA follows: TGTGCCAGCAGCTTAGAGGTGACAGGGATCGGTGAAGCTTTCTTT.

The chain combines TRBV4-1 with TRBJ1-1; D is undetermined. This CDR3 is 17 amino acids long. The V gene's germline CDR1 is MGHRA and CDR2 YSYEKL. Trimming cost V 1 base and J 4 bases, with 19 bases left between them. The CDR3: CASSQGPPPTTGTEAFF. The CDR3 coding sequence is TGCGCCAGCAGCCAAGGCCCCCCACCGACGACGGGCACTGAAGCTTTCTTT.

This chain joins TRBV4-2 and TRBJ2-1, with TRBD2 matching 13 bases. CDR3 length equals 17 residues. From germline, CDR1 is LGHNA and CDR2 YNFKEQ. V lost 0 bases to trimming and J lost 8 bases; unmatched junction nucleotides: 7. The CDR3 DNA reads as TGTGCCAGCAGCCAAGACGGGCGGACTAGCGGGAGCGATGAGCAGTTCTTC. It translates to CASSQDGRTSGSDEQFF.

This chain connects TRBV9 to TRBJ2-5, with a weak D call TRBD2 (5 bases). Germline V gives CDR1 SGDLS, CDR2 YYNGEE. This CDR3 has 14 residues. Trimming cost V 0 bases and J 3 bases, with 9 bases left between them. The CDR3 loop is CASSVAGIEETQYF. The CDR3 nucleotides are TGTGCCAGCAGCGTAGCGGGGATCGAAGAGACCCAGTACTTC.